This T cell receptor beta chain was retrieved from a study of shared clonotypes between healthy human individuals. The CDR3 contains 16 residues. The V and J ends lost 0 bases and 4 bases respectively, with 14 bases between them. The germline gives CDR1 SGHDT, CDR2 YYEEEE. The data were produced by immunoSEQ multiplex PCR, yet TCRdb's version contains in-frame clones alone and is incomplete. The table records 550,000 to 700,000 clones, less than 80% of them present only once. V gene TRBV5-6 combines with J gene TRBJ2-1; D is ambiguous. The sequence was collected from a young woman in good health. Material for sequencing was memory CD4+ T cells sorted from blood. Subset here: CD45RA-negative fraction. The CDR3 sequence: CASSLASRRQYNEQFF. CDR3 DNA: TGTGCCAGCAGCTTGGCTAGTCGTCGGCAGTACAATGAGCAGTTCTTC. Full variable domain (rest looked up from reference TRBV5-6 and TRBJ2-1): DAGVTQSPTHLIKTRGQQVTLRCSPKSGHDTVSWYQQALGQGPQFIFQYYEEEERQRGNFPDRFSGHQFPNYSSELNVNALLLGDSALYLCASSLASRRQYNEQFFGPGTRLTVL.